One sample yielded the 9 T cell receptor beta chains listed below, sequenced in a study of identical twins. Each CDR3 protein is one row after TCRdb ran MiXCR on the 5' RACE reads. The table shows approximately 630,000 distinct CDR3 sequences, with 7.1% occurring only once. These data are also associated with another study on yellow fever vaccine responses in identical twins.

The sample consisted of PBMCs. These receptor sequences come from a woman aged 18-29 years in good health.

The V call is TRBV12-3 or TRBV12-4, the J call TRBJ1-5, with a weak D call TRBD1 (5 bases). The V end was cut by 5 bases, the J end by 8 bases, with 16 bases between. This CDR3 comprises 14 residues. CDR3 in DNA: TGTGCCAGCAGTCCCTCCCCGGGGGTCGAGCCCCAGCATTTT. As protein: CASSPSPGVEPQHF.

This clonotype came up a few times. The chain is built from TRBV7-8 and TRBJ2-7, with 12 bases that match TRBD2. Trimming cost V 1 base and J 3 bases; bases outside gene matches: 10. The CDR3 covers 18 residues. Looked up from germline, CDR1 is SGHVS and CDR2 is FQNEAQ. As DNA, the CDR3 is TGTGCCAGCAGCTTAGTTCTAGCGGGAGGGCCCCCTCGCTACGAGCAGTACTTC. This gives the protein CASSLVLAGGPPRYEQYF.

This sequence joins TRBV4-1 and TRBJ2-5, with 7 bases fitting TRBD1. The CDR3 contains 15 residues. Germline trimming cut 1 base from V and 2 bases from J; bases unmatched to any gene: 4. From germline, CDR1 is MGHRA and CDR2 YSYEKL. The CDR3: CASSQAGGIQETQYF. The CDR3 nucleotides read TGCGCCAGCAGCCAAGCAGGGGGTATACAAGAGACCCAGTACTTC.

In this sample, this clonotype turned up many times. This chain connects TRBV29-1 to TRBJ2-1; the D is unclear. Per the germline V gene, CDR1 is SQVTM and CDR2 is ANQGSEA. The V end was cut by 7 bases, the J end by 3 bases, with 16 bases between. This CDR3 is built from 14 residues. CDR3: CSGGRSGLYNEQFF. CDR3 nucleotides: TGCAGCGGAGGACGTTCGGGTCTCTACAATGAGCAGTTCTTC.

There are many counts of this clonotype. The chain couples TRBV20-1 to TRBJ2-5; tentatively, D is TRBD2 (6 bases). The CDR3 consists of 13 residues. The germline gives CDR1 DFQATT, CDR2 SNEGSKA (reference sequence). V was pared by 1 base and J by 5 bases, with 11 bases between. CDR3 coding DNA: TGCAGTGCTAGAGTTAGCGGAGTGGAGACCCAGTACTTC. The encoded protein is CSARVSGVETQYF.

The chain is built from TRBV27 and TRBJ2-7; no definite D call. V lost 3 bases to trimming and J lost 6 bases, with 15 bases between them. The CDR3 length is 14 residues. Germline V gene sequence: CDR1 MNHEY, CDR2 SMNVEV (reference sequence). CDR3 DNA sequence: TGTGCCAGCAGTTTTTCGAATATGGGTAGCGAGCAGTACTTC. This codes for CASSFSNMGSEQYF.

This clonotype occurred a few times. This chain connects TRBV5-1 to TRBJ2-1; a weak D match, TRBD2 (6 bases). This CDR3 is 14 amino acids long. Per germline, CDR1 SGHRS and CDR2 YFSETQ. V was cut by 4 bases and J by 7 bases, with 15 bases left in between. CDR3 sequence (DNA): TGCGCCAGCAGCGCTGCAGGAGGGTGGAATGAGCAGTTCTTC. Its protein product is CASSAAGGWNEQFF. Supplemented by reference TRBV5-1 and TRBJ2-1, the full variable domain reads KAGVTQTPRYLIKTRGQQVTLSCSPISGHRSVSWYQQTPGQGLQFLFEYFSETQRNKGNFPGRFSGRQFSNSRSEMNVSTLELGDSALYLCASSAAGGWNEQFFGPGTRLTVL.

V usage is TRBV12-3 or TRBV12-4 and J usage is TRBJ1-5; maybe TRBD1 (6 bases). V was trimmed by 1 base and J by 6 bases, leaving 10 bases between them. The CDR3 is made up of 14 amino acids. The CDR3 region is CASSLGGLVQPQHF. CDR3 nucleotides: TGTGCCAGCAGTTTAGGGGGGCTGGTTCAGCCCCAGCATTTT.

This clonotype was recorded many times. The rearrangement uses TRBV4-1 and TRBJ1-2, with 10 bases fitting TRBD1. Germline assignment: CDR1 MGHRA and CDR2 YSYEKL. CDR3 size: 15 residues. V lost 4 bases to trimming and J lost 5 bases; unmatched junction nucleotides: 7. In DNA, the CDR3 is TGCGCCAGCAGCCCGACAGGGGGCTCTTCGTATGGCTACACCTTC. Amino acids: CASSPTGGSSYGYTF.